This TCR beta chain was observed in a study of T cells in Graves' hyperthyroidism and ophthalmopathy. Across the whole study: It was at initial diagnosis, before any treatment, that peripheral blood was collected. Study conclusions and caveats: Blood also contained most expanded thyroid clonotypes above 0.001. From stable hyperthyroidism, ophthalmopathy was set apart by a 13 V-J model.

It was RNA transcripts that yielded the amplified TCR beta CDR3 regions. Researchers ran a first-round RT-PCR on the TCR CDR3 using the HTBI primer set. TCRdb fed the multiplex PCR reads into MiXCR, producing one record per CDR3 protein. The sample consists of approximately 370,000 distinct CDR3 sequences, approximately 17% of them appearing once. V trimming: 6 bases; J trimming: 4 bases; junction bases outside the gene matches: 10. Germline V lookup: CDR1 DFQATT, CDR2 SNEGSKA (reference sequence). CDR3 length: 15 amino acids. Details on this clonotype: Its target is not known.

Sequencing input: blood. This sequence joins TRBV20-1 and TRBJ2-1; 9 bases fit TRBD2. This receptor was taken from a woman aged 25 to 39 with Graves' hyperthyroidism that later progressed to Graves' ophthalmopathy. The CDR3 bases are TGCAGTGCCAGCGCCATAGCGGGGGCATACAATGAGCAGTTCTTC. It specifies CSASAIAGAYNEQFF.